This TCR beta chain stems from a study of STAT5B mutations in CD4+ large granular lymphocyte leukemia. Healthy controls were blood donor buffy coats. This clone was picked up a small number of times. In the authors' workflow: The detection floor for productive clonotype frequency was 2.59 x 10-5. Clones were read by immunoSEQ multiplex PCR, and TCRdb kept only the in-frame ones, dropping some. The V and J calls and clone size are taken from that table; D and trimming were inferred from the DNA. The sample gives 20,000 or so clones, about 81% of which show up once; 13% is in the top ten. The receptor comes from a human donor in good health. The sequencing input was CD4+ T cells from blood buffy coats.

CDR3 DNA: TGTGCCAGCAGCGTTGAGGGGGATACGCAGTATTTT. This codes for CASSVEGDTQYF. This sequence joins TRBV6-5 and TRBJ2-3; D is possibly TRBD1 or TRBD2 (5 bases each). V gave up 6 bases and J gave up 6 bases, with 10 bases separating them. Germline lookup yields CDR1 MNHEY and CDR2 SVGAGI. The CDR3 extends over 12 amino acids.